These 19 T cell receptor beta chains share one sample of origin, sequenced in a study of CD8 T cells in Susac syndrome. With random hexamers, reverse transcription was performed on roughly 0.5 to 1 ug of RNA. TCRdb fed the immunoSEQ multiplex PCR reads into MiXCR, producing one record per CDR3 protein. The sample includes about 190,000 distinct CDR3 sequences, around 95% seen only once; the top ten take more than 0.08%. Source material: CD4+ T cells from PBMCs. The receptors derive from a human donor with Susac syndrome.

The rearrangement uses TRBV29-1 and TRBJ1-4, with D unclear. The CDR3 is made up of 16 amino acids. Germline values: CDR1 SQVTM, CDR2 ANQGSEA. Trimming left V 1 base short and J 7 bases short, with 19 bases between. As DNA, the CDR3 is TGCAGCGTTGAAGTTCCAGGAGGAAGGTCGAGTGAAAAACTGTTTTTT. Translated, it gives CSVEVPGGRSSEKLFF.

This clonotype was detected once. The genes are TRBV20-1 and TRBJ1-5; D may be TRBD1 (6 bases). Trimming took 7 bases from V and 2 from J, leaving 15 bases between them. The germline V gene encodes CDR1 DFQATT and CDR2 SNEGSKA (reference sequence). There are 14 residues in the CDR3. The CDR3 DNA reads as TGCAGTGTAGGAGGAAGGGGGGGCAATCAGCCCCAGCATTTT. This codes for CSVGGRGGNQPQHF.

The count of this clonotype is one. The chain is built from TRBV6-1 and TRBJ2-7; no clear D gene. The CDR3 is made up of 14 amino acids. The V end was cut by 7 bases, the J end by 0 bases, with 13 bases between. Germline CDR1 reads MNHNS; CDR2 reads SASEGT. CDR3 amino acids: CASTRTDHSYEQYF. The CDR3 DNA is TGTGCCAGCACTCGAACGGACCACTCCTACGAGCAGTACTTC.

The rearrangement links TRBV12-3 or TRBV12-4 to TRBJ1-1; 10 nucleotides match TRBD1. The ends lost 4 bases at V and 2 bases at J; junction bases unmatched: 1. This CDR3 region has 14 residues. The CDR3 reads CASSWDRGNTEAFF. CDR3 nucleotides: TGTGCCAGCAGTTGGGACAGGGGTAACACTGAAGCTTTCTTT.

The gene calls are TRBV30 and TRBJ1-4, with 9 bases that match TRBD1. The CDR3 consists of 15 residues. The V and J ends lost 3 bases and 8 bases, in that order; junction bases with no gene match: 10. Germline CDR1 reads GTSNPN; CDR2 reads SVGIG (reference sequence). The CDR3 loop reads CAWRPPDRGSEKLFF. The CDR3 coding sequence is TGTGCCTGGAGGCCCCCCGACAGGGGGAGCGAAAAACTGTTTTTT.

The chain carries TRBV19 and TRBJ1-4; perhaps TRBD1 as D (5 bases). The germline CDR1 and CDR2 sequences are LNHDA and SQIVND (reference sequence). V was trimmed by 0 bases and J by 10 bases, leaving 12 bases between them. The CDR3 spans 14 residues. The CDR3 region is CASSIDLSGAKLFF. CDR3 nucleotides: TGTGCCAGTAGTATAGATCTATCCGGGGCAAAACTGTTTTTT.

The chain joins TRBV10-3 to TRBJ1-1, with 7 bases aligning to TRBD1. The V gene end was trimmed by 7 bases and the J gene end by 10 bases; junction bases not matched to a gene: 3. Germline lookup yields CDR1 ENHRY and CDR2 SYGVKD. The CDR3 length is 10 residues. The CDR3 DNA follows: TGTGCCATCAAGACAGGGAGAGCTTTCTTT. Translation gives CAIKTGRAFF.

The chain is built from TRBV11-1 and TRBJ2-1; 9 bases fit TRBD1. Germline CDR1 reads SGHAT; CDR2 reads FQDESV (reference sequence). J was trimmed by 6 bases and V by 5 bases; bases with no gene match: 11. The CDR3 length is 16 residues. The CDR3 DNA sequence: TGTGCCAGCAGCCCGAGGGACAGGGTGAACGGCAATGAGCAGTTCTTC. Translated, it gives CASSPRDRVNGNEQFF.

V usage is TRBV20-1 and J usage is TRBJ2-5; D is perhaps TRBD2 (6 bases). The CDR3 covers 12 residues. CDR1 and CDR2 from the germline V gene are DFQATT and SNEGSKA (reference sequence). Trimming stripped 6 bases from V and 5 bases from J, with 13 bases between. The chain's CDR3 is CSAARAGETQYF. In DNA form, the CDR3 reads TGCAGTGCAGCGCGCGCGGGGGAGACCCAGTACTTC.

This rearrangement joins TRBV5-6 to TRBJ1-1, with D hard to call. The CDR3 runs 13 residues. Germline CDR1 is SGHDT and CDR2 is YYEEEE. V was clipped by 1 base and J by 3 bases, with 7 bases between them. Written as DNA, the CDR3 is TGTGCCAGCAGCTTGCGGAGATACACTGAAGCTTTCTTT. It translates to CASSLRRYTEAFF.

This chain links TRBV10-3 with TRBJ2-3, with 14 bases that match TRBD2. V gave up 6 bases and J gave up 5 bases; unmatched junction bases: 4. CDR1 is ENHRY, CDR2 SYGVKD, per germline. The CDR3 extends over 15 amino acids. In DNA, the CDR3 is TGTGCCATCAGCAACGGACTAGCGGGGGGAGATACGCAGTATTTT. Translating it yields CAISNGLAGGDTQYF.

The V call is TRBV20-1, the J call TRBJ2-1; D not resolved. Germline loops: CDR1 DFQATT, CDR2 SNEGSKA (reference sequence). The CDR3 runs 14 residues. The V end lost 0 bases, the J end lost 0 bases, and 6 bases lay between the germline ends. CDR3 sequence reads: CSARDKDSYNEQFF. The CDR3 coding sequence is TGCAGTGCTAGAGACAAAGACTCCTACAATGAGCAGTTCTTC.

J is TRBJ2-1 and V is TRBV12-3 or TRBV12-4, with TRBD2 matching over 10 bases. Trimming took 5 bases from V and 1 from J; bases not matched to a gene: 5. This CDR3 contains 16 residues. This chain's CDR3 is CASSHHSGGSYNEQFF. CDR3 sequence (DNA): TGTGCCAGCAGTCATCATAGCGGGGGGTCCTACAATGAGCAGTTCTTC.

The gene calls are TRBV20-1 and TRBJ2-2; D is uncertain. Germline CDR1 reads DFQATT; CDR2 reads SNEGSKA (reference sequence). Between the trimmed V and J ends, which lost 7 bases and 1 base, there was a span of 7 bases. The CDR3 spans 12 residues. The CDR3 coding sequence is TGCAGTGGAACGGGGAACACCGGGGAGCTGTTTTTT. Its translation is CSGTGNTGELFF.

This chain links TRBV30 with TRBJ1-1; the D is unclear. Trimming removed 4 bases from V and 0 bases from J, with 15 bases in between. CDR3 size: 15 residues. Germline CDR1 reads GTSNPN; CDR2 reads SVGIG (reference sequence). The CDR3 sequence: CAWIRRAQMNTEAFF. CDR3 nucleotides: TGTGCCTGGATCCGGAGAGCACAGATGAACACTGAAGCTTTCTTT.

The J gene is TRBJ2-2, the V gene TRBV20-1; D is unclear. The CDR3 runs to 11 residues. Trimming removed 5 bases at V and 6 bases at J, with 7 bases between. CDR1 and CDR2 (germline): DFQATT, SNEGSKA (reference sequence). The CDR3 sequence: CSAAGSGELFF. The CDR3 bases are TGCAGTGCTGCCGGGTCCGGGGAGCTGTTTTTT.

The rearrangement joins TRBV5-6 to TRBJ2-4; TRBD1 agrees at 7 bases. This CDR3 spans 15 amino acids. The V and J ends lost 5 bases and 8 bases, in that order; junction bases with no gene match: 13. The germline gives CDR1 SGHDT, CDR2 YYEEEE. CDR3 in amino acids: CASRETGSGGDIQYF. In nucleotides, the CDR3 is TGTGCCAGCAGAGAGACAGGGTCCGGTGGTGACATTCAGTACTTC.

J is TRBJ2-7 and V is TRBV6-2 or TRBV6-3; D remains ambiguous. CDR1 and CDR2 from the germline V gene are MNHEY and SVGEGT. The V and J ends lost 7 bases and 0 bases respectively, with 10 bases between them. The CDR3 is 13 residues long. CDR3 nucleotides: TGTGCCAGCACCGATGGGTCCTCCTACGAGCAGTACTTC. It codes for CASTDGSSYEQYF.

The DNA of the CDR3 is TGTGCCAGCAGCTTGCGCAGTAGTCGCGCCAATGAGCAGTTCTTC. As protein: CASSLRSSRANEQFF. J is TRBJ2-1 and V is TRBV11-2; D is unresolved. The CDR3 length is 15 residues. Germline V gives CDR1 SGHAT, CDR2 FQNNGV. V lost 3 bases and J lost 6, with 15 bases in between.